This T cell receptor (beta chain) was retrieved from a study of identical twins. The table lists this clonotype with a few counts. The CDR3 covers 15 residues. CDR1 and CDR2 from the germline V gene are LGHNA and YSLEER. The V and J ends lost 3 bases and 2 bases respectively, with 14 bases between them. TCRdb recomputed calls from the 5' RACE reads with MiXCR, one row per CDR3 protein. The data contain 650,000 to 800,000 distinct CDR3 sequences, 8.5% to 9% of them seen just once; the ten biggest clones take up approximately 0.89%. This sample was shared with a second study, whose subject was yellow fever vaccine responses in identical twins.

The source of this sequence is a young woman in good health. The gene calls are TRBV4-3 and TRBJ2-7, with D tentatively TRBD2 (5 bases). Sequencing was carried out using PBMCs. This CDR3 is CASSQRAETPYEQYF. The CDR3 DNA reads TGCGCCAGCAGCCAGAGAGCGGAGACCCCCTACGAGCAGTACTTC.